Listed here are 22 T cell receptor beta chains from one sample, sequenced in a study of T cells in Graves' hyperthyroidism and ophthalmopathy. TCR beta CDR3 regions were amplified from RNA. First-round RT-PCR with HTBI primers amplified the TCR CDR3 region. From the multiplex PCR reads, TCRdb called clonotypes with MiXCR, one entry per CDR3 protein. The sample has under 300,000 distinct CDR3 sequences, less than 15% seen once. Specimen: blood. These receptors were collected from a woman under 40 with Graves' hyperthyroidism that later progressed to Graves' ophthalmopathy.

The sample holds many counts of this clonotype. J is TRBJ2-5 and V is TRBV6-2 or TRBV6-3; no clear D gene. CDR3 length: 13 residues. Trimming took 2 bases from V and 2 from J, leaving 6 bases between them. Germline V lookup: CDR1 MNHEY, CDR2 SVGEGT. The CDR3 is CASSYSRQETQYF. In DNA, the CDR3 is TGTGCCAGCAGTTACAGTCGGCAAGAGACCCAGTACTTC.

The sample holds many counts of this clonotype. This chain's CDR3 is CASSEARLSEQFF. The CDR3 coding sequence is TGTGCCAGCAGTGAAGCGCGCCTGAGTGAGCAGTTCTTC. The rearrangement joins TRBV2 to TRBJ2-1; D remains unclear. The ends were cut back, 0 bases at V and 9 bases at J, with 9 bases in the middle. CDR3 length: 13 amino acids. Germline V CDR1 and CDR2: SNHLY, FYNNEI.

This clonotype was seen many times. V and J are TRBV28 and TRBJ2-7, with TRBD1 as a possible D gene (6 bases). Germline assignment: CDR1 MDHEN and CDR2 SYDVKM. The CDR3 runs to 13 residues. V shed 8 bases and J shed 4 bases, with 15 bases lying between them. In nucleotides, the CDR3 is TGTGCCAGCGGAAAGACAGGTTCGTACGAGCAGTACTTC. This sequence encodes CASGKTGSYEQYF.

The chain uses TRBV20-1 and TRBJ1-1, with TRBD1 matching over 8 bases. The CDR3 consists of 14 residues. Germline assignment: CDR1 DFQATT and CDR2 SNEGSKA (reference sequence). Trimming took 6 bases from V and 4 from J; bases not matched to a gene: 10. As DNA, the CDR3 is TGCAGTGCCGACAGGGGCGGTCGAGGCACTGAAGCTTTCTTT. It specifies CSADRGGRGTEAFF.

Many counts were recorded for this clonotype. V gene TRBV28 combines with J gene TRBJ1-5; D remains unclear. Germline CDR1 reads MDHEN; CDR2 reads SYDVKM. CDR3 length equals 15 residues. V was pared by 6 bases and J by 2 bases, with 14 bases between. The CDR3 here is CASRPLWEGNQPQHF. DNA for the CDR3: TGTGCCAGCAGACCTCTATGGGAGGGCAATCAGCCCCAGCATTTT. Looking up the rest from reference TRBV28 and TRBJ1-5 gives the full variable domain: DVKVTQSSRYLVKRTGEKVFLECVQDMDHENMFWYRQDPGLGLRLIYFSYDVKMKEKGDIPEGYSVSREKKERFSLILESASTNQTSMYLCASRPLWEGNQPQHFGDGTRLSIL.

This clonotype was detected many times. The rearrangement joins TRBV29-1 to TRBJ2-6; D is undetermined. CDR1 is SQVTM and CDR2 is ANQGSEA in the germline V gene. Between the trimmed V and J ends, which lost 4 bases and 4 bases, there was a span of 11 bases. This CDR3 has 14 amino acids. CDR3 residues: CSVVFQAGANVLTF. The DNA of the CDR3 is TGCAGCGTTGTATTTCAAGCCGGGGCCAACGTCCTGACTTTC.

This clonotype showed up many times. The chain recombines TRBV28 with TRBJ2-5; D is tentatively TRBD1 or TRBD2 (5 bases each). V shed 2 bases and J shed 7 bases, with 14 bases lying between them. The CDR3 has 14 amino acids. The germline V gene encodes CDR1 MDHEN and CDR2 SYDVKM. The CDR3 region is CASSLGRDGGTQYF. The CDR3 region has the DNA TGTGCCAGCAGTTTAGGTCGGGACGGCGGGACCCAGTACTTC.

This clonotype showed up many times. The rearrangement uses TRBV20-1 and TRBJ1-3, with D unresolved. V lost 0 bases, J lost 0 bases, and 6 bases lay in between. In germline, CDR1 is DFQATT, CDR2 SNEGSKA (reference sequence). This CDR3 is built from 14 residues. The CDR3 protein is CSARDLTSGNTIYF. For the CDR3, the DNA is TGCAGTGCTAGAGATCTAACCTCTGGAAACACCATATATTTT.

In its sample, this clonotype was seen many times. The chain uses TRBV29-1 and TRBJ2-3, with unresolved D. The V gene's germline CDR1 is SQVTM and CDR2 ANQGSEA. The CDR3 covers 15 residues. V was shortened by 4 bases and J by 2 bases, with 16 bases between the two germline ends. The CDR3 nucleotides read TGCAGCGTTGGTCTTATTGCACGGTCCACAGATACGCAGTATTTT. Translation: CSVGLIARSTDTQYF.

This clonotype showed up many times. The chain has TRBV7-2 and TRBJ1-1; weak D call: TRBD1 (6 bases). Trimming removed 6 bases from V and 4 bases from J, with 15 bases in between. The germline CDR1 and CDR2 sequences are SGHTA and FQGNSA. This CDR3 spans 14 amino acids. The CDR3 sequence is CASRPYRDSTEAFF. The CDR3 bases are TGTGCCAGCAGACCTTACAGGGATTCCACTGAAGCTTTCTTT.

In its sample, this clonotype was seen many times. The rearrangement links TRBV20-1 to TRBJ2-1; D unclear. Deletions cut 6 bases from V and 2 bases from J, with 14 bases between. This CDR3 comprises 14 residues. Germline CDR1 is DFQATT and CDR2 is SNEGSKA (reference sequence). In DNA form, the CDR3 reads TGCAGTGCAAGTGTGGGCAACACCTACAATGAGCAGTTCTTC. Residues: CSASVGNTYNEQFF.

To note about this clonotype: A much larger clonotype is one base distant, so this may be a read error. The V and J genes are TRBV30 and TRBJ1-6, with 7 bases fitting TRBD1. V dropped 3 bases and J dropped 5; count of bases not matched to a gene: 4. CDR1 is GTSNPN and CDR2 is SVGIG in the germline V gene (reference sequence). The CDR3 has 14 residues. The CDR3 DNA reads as TGTGCCTGGAGAGACACAGGGGATAATTCACCCCTCCACTTT. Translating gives CAWRDTGDNSPLHF.

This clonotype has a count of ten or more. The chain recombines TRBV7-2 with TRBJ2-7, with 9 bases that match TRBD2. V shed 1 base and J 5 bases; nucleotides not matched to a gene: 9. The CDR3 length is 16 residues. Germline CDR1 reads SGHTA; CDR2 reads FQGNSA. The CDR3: CASSLGWREGQDEQYF. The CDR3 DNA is TGTGCCAGCAGCTTAGGGTGGCGGGAGGGCCAGGACGAGCAGTACTTC.

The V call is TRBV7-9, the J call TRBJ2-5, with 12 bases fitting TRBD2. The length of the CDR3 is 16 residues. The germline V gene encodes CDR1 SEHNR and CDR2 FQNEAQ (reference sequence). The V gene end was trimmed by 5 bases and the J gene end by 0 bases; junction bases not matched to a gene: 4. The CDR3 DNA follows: TGTGCCAGCAGCAGACTAGCGGGAGCGTACCAAGAGACCCAGTACTTC. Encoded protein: CASSRLAGAYQETQYF.

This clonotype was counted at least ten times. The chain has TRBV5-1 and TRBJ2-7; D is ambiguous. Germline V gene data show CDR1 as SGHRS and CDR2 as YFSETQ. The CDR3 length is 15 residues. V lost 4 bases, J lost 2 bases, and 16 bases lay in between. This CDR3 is CASSPAGTPTYEQYF. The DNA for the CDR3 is TGCGCCAGCAGCCCTGCCGGAACCCCGACCTACGAGCAGTACTTC.

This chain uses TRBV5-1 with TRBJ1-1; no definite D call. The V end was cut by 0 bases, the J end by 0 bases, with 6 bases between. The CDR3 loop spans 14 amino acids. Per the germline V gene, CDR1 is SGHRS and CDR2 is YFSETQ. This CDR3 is CASSLGRVNTEAFF. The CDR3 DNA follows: TGCGCCAGCAGCTTGGGCAGAGTGAACACTGAAGCTTTCTTT.

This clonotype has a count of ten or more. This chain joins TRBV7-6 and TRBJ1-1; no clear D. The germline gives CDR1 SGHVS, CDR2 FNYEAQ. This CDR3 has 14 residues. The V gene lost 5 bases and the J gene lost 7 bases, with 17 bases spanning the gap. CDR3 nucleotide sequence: TGTGCCAGCAGCCCTCCGCCCCGTTGGGGTGAAGCTTTCTTT. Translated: CASSPPPRWGEAFF.

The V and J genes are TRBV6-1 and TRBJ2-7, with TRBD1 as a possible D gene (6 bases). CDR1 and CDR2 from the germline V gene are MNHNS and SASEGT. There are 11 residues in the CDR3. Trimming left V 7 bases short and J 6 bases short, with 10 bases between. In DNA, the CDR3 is TGTGCCAGCAAGAAGGGGGTCGAGCAGTACTTC. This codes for CASKKGVEQYF.

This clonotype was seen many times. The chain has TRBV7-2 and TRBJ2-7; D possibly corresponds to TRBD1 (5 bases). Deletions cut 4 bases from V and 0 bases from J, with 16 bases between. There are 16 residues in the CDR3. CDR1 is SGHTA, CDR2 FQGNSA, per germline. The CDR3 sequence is CASSSGLATGSYEQYF. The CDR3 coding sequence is TGTGCCAGCAGCTCAGGGTTGGCTACGGGCTCCTACGAGCAGTACTTC.

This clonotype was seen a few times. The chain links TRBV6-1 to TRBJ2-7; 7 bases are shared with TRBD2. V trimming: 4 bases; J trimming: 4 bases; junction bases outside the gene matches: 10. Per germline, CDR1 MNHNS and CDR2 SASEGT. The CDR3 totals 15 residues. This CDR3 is CASSALDGEGYEQYF. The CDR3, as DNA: TGTGCCAGCAGTGCCCTCGACGGGGAGGGGTACGAGCAGTACTTC.

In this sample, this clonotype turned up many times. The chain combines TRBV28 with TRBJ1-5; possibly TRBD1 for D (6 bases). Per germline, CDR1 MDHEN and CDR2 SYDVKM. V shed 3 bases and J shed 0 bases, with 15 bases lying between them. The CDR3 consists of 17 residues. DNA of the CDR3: TGTGCCAGCAGTTTTACGGACAGTTTTTATAGCAATCAGCCCCAGCATTTT. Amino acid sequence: CASSFTDSFYSNQPQHF.

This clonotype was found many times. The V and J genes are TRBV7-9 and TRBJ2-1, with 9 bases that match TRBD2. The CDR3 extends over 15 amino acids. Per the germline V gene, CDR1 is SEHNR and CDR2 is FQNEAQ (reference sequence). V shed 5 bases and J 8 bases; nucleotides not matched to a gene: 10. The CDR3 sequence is CASSALEREVDEQFF. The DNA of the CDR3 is TGTGCCAGCAGCGCCTTGGAGCGGGAGGTGGATGAGCAGTTCTTC.